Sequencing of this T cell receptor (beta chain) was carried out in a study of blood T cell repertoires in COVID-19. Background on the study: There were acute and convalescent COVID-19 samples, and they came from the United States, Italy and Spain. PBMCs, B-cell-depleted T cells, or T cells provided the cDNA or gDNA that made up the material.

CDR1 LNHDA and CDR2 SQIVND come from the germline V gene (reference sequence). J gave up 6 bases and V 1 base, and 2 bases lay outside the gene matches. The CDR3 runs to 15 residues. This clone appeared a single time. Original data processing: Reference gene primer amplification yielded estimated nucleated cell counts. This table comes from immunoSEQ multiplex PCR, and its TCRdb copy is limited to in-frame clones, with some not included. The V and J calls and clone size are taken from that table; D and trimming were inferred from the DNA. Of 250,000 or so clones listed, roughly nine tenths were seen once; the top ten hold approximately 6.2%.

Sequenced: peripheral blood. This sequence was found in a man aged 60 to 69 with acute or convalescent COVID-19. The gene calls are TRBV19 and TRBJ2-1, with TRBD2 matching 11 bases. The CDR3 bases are TGTGCCAGTAGTATAGGGACTAGCGGGTCCAATGAGCAGTTCTTC. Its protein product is CASSIGTSGSNEQFF. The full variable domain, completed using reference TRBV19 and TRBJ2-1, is DGGITQSPKYLFRKEGQNVTLSCEQNLNHDAMYWYRQDPGQGLRLIYYSQIVNDFQKGDIAEGYSVSREKKESFPLTVTSAQKNPTAFYLCASSIGTSGSNEQFFGPGTRLTVL.